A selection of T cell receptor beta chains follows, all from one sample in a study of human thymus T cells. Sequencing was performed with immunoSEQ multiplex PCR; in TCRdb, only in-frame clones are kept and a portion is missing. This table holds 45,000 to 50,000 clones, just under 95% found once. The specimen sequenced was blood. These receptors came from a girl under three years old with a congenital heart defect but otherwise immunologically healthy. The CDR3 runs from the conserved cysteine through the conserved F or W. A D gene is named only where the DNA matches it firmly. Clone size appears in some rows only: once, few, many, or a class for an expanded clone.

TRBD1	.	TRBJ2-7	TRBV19	TGTGCCAGTAGTATTCGGGGGACAGGGGGCTACGAGCAGTACTTC	CASSIRGTGGYEQYF
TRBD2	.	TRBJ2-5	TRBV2	TGTGCCAGCTCAATAGCGGGAAACTGGGAGACCCAGTACTTC	CASSIAGNWETQYF
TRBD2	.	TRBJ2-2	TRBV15	TGTGCCACCAGCAGAACTAGCGGGAGAGTCGGGGAGCTGTTTTTT	CATSRTSGRVGELFF
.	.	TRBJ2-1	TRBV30	TGTGCCTGGAGTGTACGTTTCCCCCTAATTGCCCCAGGTGGCAATGAGCAGTTCTTC	CAWSVRFPLIAPGGNEQFF
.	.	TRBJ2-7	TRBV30	TGTGCCTGGGGAGGTTCTCATATTATAGGCGAGCAGTACTTC	CAWGGSHIIGEQYF
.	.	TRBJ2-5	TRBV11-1	TGTGCCAGCAGCTTAGCATACCTGCGGCAAGAGACCCAGTACTTC	CASSLAYLRQETQYF
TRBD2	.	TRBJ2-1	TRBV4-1	TGCGCCAGCAGCCACACTAGCGGGAGTTCCTACAATGAGCAGTTCTTC	CASSHTSGSSYNEQFF
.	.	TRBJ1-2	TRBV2	TGTGCCAGCAGTGAACTGTTCTATGGCTACACCTTC	CASSELFYGYTF
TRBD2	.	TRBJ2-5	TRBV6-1	TGTGCCGGCAAGCGGGAGGGCCGGGAGACCCAGTACTTC	CAGKREGRETQYF
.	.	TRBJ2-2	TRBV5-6	TGTGCCAGCAGCTCGAGGTGGGGGCTGGCCGGGGAGCTGTTTTTT	CASSSRWGLAGELFF
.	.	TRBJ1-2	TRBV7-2	TGTGCCAGCAGCTTCTACCGGGCCCAAGAGGGCTACACCTTC	CASSFYRAQEGYTF
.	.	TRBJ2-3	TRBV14	TGTGCCAGCAGCCAAGAAGTACTCATGGCGGGGCCTAGCACAGATACGCAGTATTTT	CASSQEVLMAGPSTDTQYF
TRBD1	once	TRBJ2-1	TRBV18	TGTGCCAGCTCACCACCCGGACAGGGTGGTGAGCAGTTCTTC	CASSPPGQGGEQFF
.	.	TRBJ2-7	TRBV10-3	TGTGCCATCAGTGAAGCAGACGCCCTCTACGAGCAGTACTTC	CAISEADALYEQYF
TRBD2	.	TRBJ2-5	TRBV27	TGTGCCAGCAGTTTATCTCGGGAGGCCTTAACACAAGAGACCCAGTACTTC	CASSLSREALTQETQYF
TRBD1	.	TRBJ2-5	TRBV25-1	TGTGCCAGCAGTGGGGACAGCCAAGAGACCCAGTACTTC	CASSGDSQETQYF
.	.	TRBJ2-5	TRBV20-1	TGCAGTGACCGCAGACAAGAGACCCAGTACTTC	CSDRRQETQYF
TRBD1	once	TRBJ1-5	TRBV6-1	TGTGCCAGCAGCTTGGGACAGGGGAACAATCAGCCCCAGCATTTT	CASSLGQGNNQPQHF
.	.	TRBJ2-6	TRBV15	TGTGCCACCAGCAGAGATCGAAGGTCTGGGGCCAACGTCCTGACTTTC	CATSRDRRSGANVLTF
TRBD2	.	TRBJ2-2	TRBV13	TGTGCCAGCAGCTCTATAGCGGGGGTGACCGGGGAGCTGTTTTTT	CASSSIAGVTGELFF
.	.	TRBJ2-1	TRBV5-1	TGCGCCAGCAGCTTAAACCAGGCGGTCTTGAGCTCCTACAATGAGCAGTTCTTC	CASSLNQAVLSSYNEQFF
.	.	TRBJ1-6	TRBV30	TGTGCCTGGAGTCCCCGGGCGGGTTCACCCCTCCACTTT	CAWSPRAGSPLHF
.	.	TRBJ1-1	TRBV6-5	TGTGCCAGCAGCGATAACGGATACACTGAAGCTTTCTTT	CASSDNGYTEAFF
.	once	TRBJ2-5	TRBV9	TGTGCCAGCAGCAACAACCAAGAGACCCAGTACTTC	CASSNNQETQYF
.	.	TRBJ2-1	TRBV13	TGTGCCAGCAGCCCCATAACCTCGGGGCGGGACTACAATGAGCAGTTCTTC	CASSPITSGRDYNEQFF
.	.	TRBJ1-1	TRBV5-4	TGTGCCAGCAGTCAGGCCAGGGAAACTGAAGCTTTCTTT	CASSQARETEAFF
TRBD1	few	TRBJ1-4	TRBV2	TGTGCCAGCAGCAGGGACCAGGGGGCGGAAAAACTGTTTTTT	CASSRDQGAEKLFF
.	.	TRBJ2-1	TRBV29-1	TGCAGCGTTGCTAGGGGGACTTTCTCCTACAATGAGCAGTTCTTC	CSVARGTFSYNEQFF
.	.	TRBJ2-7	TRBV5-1	TGCGCCAGCAGCCTCAGGGCTCCCTACGAGCAGTACTTC	CASSLRAPYEQYF
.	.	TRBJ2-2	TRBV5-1	TGCGCCAGCAGCTTAAACACCGGGGAGCTGTTTTTT	CASSLNTGELFF